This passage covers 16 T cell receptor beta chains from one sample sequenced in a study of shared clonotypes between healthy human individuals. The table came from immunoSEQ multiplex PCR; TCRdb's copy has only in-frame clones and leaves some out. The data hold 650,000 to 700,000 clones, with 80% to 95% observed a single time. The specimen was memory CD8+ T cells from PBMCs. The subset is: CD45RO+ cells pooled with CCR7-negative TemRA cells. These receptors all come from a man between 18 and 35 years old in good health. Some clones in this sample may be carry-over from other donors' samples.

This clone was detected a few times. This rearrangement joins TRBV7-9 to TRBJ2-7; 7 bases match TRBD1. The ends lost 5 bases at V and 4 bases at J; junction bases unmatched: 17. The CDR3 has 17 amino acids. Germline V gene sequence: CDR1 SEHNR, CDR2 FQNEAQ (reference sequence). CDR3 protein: CASSDTNPPGQNYEQYF. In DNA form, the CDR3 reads TGTGCCAGCAGCGACACAAACCCCCCGGGACAGAATTACGAGCAGTACTTC.

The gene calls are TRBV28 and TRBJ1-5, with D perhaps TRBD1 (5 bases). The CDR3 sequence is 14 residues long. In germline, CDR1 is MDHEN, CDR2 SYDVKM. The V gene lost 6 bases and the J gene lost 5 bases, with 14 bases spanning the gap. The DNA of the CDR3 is TGTGCCAGCAGCCCCAGGTCCAGGGATCAGCCCCAGCATTTT. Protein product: CASSPRSRDQPQHF.

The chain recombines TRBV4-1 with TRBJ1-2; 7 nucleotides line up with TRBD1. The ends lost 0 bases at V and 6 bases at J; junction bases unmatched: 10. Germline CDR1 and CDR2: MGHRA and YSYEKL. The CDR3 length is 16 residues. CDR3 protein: CASSQESQRQGHGYTF. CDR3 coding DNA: TGCGCCAGCAGCCAAGAAAGTCAGAGACAGGGTCATGGCTACACCTTC.

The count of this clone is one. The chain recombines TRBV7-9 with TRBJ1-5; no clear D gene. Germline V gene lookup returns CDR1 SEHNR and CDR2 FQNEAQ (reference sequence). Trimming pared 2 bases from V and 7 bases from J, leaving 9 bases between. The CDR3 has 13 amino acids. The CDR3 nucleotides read TGTGCCAGCAGCTTAACAGAAGGGCAGCCCCAGCATTTT. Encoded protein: CASSLTEGQPQHF.

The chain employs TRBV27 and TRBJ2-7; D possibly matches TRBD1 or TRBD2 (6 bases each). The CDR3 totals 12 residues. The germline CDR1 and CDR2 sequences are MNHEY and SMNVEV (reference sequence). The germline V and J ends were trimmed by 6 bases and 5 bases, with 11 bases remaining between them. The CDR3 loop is CASRGGADEQYF. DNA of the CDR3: TGTGCCAGCAGGGGGGGCGCGGACGAGCAGTACTTC.

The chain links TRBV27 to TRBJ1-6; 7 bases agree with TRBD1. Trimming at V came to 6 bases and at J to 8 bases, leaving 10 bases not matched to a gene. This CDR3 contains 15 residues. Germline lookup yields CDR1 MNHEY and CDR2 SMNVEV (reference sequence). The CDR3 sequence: CASSPQGSGYSPLHF. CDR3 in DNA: TGTGCCAGCAGCCCACAGGGGTCTGGGTATTCACCCCTCCACTTT.

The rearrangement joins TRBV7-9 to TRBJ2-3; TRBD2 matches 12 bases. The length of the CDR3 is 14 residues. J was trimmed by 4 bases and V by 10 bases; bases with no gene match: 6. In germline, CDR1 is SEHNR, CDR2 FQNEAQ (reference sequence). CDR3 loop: CATRLAGVSDTQYF. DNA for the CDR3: TGTGCCACAAGACTAGCGGGAGTATCAGATACGCAGTATTTT.

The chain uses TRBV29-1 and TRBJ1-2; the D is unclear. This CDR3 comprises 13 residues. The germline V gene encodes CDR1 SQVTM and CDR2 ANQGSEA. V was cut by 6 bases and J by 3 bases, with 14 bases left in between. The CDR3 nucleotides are TGCAGCGTCCACTTTCGCAGCTACTATGGCTACACCTTC. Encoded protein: CSVHFRSYYGYTF.

The CDR3 bases are TGTGCCAGCTGCTTGGGGACTAGCGGGAGGCCCAGAACCTACGAGCAGTACTTC. Protein: CASCLGTSGRPRTYEQYF. This chain links TRBV18 with TRBJ2-7; 15 nucleotides align to TRBD2. The CDR3 totals 18 residues. V dropped 7 bases and J dropped 2; count of bases not matched to a gene: 12. The germline V gene has CDR1 KGHSH and CDR2 LQKENI.

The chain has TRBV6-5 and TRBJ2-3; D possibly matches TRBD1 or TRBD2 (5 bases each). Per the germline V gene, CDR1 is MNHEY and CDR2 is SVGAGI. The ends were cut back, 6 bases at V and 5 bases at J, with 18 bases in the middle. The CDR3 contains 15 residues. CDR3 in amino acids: CASREVAGGGDTQYF. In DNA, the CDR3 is TGTGCCAGCAGAGAGGTGGCAGGTGGGGGAGATACGCAGTATTTT.

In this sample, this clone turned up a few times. In DNA, the CDR3 is TGCAGCGTTGAAGATCCAAGGGGCTCTAACTATGGCTACACCTTC. Its translation is CSVEDPRGSNYGYTF. This rearrangement joins TRBV29-1 to TRBJ1-2; D is perhaps TRBD1 (5 bases). Germline V gene sequence: CDR1 SQVTM, CDR2 ANQGSEA. The CDR3 sequence is 15 residues long. V lost 0 bases and J 0 bases, leaving 11 bases between the germline ends.

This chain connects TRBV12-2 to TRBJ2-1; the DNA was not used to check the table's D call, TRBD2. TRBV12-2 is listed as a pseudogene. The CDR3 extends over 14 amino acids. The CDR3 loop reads CASRLVAEYNEQFF. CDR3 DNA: TGTGCAAGTCGCTTAGTTGCGGAGTACAATGAGCAGTTCTTC.

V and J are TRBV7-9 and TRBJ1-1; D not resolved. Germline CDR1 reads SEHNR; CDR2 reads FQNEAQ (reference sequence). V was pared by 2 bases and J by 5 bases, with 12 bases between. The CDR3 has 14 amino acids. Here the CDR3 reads CASSLTISGTEAFF. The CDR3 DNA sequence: TGTGCCAGCAGCTTAACGATATCGGGGACTGAAGCTTTCTTT.

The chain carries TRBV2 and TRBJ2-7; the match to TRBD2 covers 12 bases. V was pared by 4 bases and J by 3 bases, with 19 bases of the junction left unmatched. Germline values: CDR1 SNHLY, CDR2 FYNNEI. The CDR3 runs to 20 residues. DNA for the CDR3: TGTGCCAGCAGTGCGAACCCCGGTTCTGGGCTAGCGGGAGGGTTCTACGAGCAGTACTTC. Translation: CASSANPGSGLAGGFYEQYF.

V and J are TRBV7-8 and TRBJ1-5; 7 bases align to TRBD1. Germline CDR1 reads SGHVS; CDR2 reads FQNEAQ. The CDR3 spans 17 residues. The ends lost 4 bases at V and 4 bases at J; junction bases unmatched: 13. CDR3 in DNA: TGTGCCAGCAGCTCCTCACCCAGACAGGGACTAAATCAGCCCCAGCATTTT. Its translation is CASSSSPRQGLNQPQHF.

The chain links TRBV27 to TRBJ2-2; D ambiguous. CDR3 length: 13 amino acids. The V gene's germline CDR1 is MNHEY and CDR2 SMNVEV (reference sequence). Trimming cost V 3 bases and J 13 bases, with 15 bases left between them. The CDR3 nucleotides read TGTGCCAGCAGTTTCTCCCCGCAGTATTGGCTGTTTTTT. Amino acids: CASSFSPQYWLFF.